This TCR beta chain was identified in a study of blood T cell repertoires in COVID-19. Overall study: T cells, B-cell-depleted T cells, or PBMCs provided the cDNA or gDNA that served as material.

The CDR3 has 13 residues. Germline V CDR1 and CDR2: SGHRS, YFSETQ. V lost 7 bases, J lost 1 base, and 11 bases lay in between. Authors' data handling: Estimated nucleated cell counts came from reference gene primer amplification. TCRdb's table, derived via immunoSEQ multiplex PCR, lists solely in-frame clones and lacks some. V and J calls plus clone size are reproduced from that table; the DNA served to infer D and trimming. The table lists about 210,000 clones, more than 75% of them singletons. The chain recombines TRBV5-1 with TRBJ1-1; D might be TRBD1 (6 bases). This sequence was found in a woman aged 40 to 49 with acute or convalescent COVID-19. Sequencing was done on a sample of peripheral blood. The CDR3 here is CASGGGKNTEAFF. CDR3 coding DNA: TGCGCCAGCGGCGGGGGCAAGAACACTGAAGCTTTCTTT.